This T cell receptor beta chain was recovered during a study of long-term antiretroviral therapy in people with HIV. immunoSEQ v3.0 was run at survey level. The data were produced by immunoSEQ multiplex PCR, yet TCRdb's version contains in-frame clones alone and is incomplete. The sample yields about 25,000 clones, around 88% seen once. As concerns this clone: The antigen is undetermined.

Trimming pared 3 bases from V and 8 bases from J, leaving 13 bases between. This CDR3 has 14 amino acids. Germline V CDR1 and CDR2: KGHSH, LQKENI. Study outcomes and limitations: All time points showed a repertoire dominated by clones expanded before ART.

The rearrangement joins TRBV18 to TRBJ1-4, with D tentatively TRBD1 (5 bases). This receptor was taken from a man aged 18 to 29 with HIV. The sample in question was unsorted PBMCs, obtained 3 years after starting antiretroviral therapy. In DNA form, the CDR3 reads TGTGCCAGCTCACCCCCGGGGGATGGGGAAAAACTGTTTTTT. Protein: CASSPPGDGEKLFF. Variable domain in full (rest from reference TRBV18 and TRBJ1-4): NAGVMQNPRHLVRRRGQEARLRCSPMKGHSHVYWYRQLPEEGLKFMVYLQKENIIDESGMPKERFSAEFPKEGPSILRIQQVVRGDSAAYFCASSPPGDGEKLFFGSGTQLSVL.